These 8 T cell receptor beta chains share one sample of origin, sequenced in a study of cytomegalovirus exposure and HLA in healthy donors. 60 Vbeta and 13 Jbeta primers were used in PCR. Libraries were prepared by immunoSEQ multiplex PCR; TCRdb keeps only in-frame clonotypes and omits some of them. The data hold 120,000 or so clones, with around three quarters observed a single time. The sequencing input was PBMCs. These receptors were collected from a female donor in good health and CMV-seronegative.

This sequence joins TRBV2 and TRBJ1-1; no clear D gene. V lost 0 bases, J lost 1 base, and 18 bases lay in between. Per the germline V gene, CDR1 is SNHLY and CDR2 is FYNNEI. CDR3 length equals 18 residues. The CDR3 nucleotides are TGTGCCAGCAGTGAAGCGCTTCCCCTTACGAACGGGAACACTGAAGCTTTCTTT. It specifies CASSEALPLTNGNTEAFF.

The V call is TRBV6-5, the J call TRBJ2-7, with a possible D match to TRBD1 (7 bases). CDR1 is MNHEY and CDR2 is SVGAGI in the germline V gene. The V end lost 6 bases, the J end lost 6 bases, and 9 bases lay between the germline ends. The length of the CDR3 is 11 residues. The DNA for the CDR3 is TGTGCCAGCAGCCAGGGGGGCGAGCAGTACTTC. Residues: CASSQGGEQYF.

This clone was found once. The chain has TRBV15 and TRBJ1-4, with a possible D match to TRBD1 (6 bases). CDR1 is LNHNV and CDR2 is YYDKDF in the germline V gene (reference sequence). CDR3 size: 15 residues. Between the trimmed V and J ends, which lost 0 bases and 7 bases, there was a span of 12 bases. CDR3 nucleotides: TGTGCCACCAGCAGAGAACAGGGAGGGGTTGAAAAACTGTTTTTT. Amino acid sequence: CATSREQGGVEKLFF.

The V and J genes are TRBV18 and TRBJ1-6, with 7 bases matching TRBD1. The germline V gene has CDR1 KGHSH and CDR2 LQKENI. V trimming: 8 bases; J trimming: 7 bases; junction bases outside the gene matches: 11. This CDR3 contains 15 residues. CDR3 loop: CASQKGQTKNSPLHF. CDR3 nucleotide sequence: TGTGCCAGCCAAAAGGGACAGACTAAAAATTCACCCCTCCACTTT.

This clone was picked up a small number of times. V and J are TRBV19 and TRBJ1-1; no reliable D call. Germline-derived CDR1 and CDR2 are LNHDA and SQIVND (reference sequence). Trimming stripped 6 bases from V and 6 bases from J, with 14 bases between. The CDR3 extends over 13 amino acids. The CDR3: CASSPKGGAEAFF. The CDR3 DNA is TGTGCCAGTAGCCCCAAAGGAGGCGCTGAAGCTTTCTTT.

Concerning this clone: The junction departs from the called germline gene at one end, perhaps through a read error. The chain joins TRBV4-1 to TRBJ2-6, with 7 bases that match TRBD1. Germline lookup yields CDR1 MGHRA and CDR2 YSYEKL. The CDR3 runs to 19 residues. The CDR3: CASSHGPRQGNSGANGLTF. The CDR3 DNA reads TGCGCCAGCAGCCATGGACCGCGACAGGGTAACTCTGGGGCCAACGGCCTGACTTTC.

The chain is built from TRBV6-5 and TRBJ1-1; possible D gene TRBD1, 6 bases. V dropped 0 bases and J dropped 8 bases, with 16 bases sitting between them. Germline lookup yields CDR1 MNHEY and CDR2 SVGAGI. This CDR3 region has 15 residues. For the CDR3, the DNA is TGTGCCAGCAGTTACTCCCCAGGACAGTTACCAGAAGCTTTCTTT. Protein sequence: CASSYSPGQLPEAFF.

This chain joins TRBV5-1 and TRBJ2-3; the match to TRBD2 covers 13 bases. In germline, CDR1 is SGHRS, CDR2 YFSETQ. V lost 0 bases and J lost 1; bases outside the gene matches: 2. This CDR3 is built from 17 residues. CDR3 DNA: TGCGCCAGCAGCTTGGGACTAGCGGGGGGCGGCACAGATACGCAGTATTTT. It encodes CASSLGLAGGGTDTQYF.